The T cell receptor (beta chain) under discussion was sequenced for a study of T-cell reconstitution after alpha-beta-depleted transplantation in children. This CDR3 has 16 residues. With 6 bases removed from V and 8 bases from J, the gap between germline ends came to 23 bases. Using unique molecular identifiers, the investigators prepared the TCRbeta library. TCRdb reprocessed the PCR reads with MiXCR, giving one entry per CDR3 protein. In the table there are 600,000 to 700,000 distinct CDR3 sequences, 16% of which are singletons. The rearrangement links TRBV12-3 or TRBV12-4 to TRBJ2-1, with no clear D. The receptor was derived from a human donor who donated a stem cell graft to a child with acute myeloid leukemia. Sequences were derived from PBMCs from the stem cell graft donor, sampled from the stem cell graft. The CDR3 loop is CASSPDRVAIGDEQFF. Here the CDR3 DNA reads TGTGCCAGCAGCCCGGACCGAGTAGCAATCGGCGATGAGCAGTTCTTC.